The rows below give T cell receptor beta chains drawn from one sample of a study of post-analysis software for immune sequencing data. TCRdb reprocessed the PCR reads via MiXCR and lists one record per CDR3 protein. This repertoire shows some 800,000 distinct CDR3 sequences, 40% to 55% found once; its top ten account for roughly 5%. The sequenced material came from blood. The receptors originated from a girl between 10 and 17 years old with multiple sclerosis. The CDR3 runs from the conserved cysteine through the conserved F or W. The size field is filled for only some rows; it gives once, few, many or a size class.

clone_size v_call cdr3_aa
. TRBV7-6 CASSLALGMNTEAFF
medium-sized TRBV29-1 CSVGLATDTQYF
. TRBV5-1 CASSTRQVGSGNTIYF
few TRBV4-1 CASSQEWTGLYEQYF
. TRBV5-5 CASSLGVVMGTEAFF
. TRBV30 CARGGRGDTEAFF
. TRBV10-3 CAISESPQGAGYTF
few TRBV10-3 CAISEGGRHSYEQYF
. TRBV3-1 CASSHLAGQETQYF
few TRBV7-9 CASSKAGLSSYKQYF
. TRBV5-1 CASSVTQGNNEQFF
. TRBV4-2 CASSQETGGERFF
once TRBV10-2 CASNPLAGGPYNEQFF
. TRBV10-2 CASGLLAKNIQYF
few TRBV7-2 CASSRATSGSSYEQYF
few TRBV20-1 CSALWGPEKLFF
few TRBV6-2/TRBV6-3 CASRAREAYTDTQYF
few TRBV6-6 CASSYSTVSTYEQYF
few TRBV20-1 CSARAHSSGANVLTF
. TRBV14 CASSQDIWSTSEQFF
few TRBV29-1 CSVYGTSGRSDEQFF
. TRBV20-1 CSANYRTRGKYEQYF
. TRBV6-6 CASSIGGLDTEAFF
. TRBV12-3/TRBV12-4 CASRINRGGNEQFF
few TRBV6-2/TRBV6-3 CASSYSTTEKNIQYF
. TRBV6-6 CASSQSRRVPYNEQFF
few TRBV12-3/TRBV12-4 CASGWDRKQETQYF
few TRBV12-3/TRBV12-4 CASSLLVGPDTQYF
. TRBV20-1 CSARDGSGVRVSEQFF
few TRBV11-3 CASSLGPLAGRAYNEQFF
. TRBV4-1 CASSQGEVTDTQYF
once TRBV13 CASSLGPGLAGGSEQFF
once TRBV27 CASSLTRTGGGNYGYTF
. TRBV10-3 CAISESRDPRVSGYTF
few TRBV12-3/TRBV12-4 CASSLGLAGVTYEQYF
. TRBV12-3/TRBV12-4 CASGNQETQYF
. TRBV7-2 CASSSRRGTQYF
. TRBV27 CAAAVAGVTEQFF
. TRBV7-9 CASSGPSSTDTQYF
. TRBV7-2 CASSTGLASYEQYF
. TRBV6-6 CASSYSMGPPTQYF
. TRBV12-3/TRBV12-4 CASSPPGAGEAFF
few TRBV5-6 CASSLRDRFYEQYF
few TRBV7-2 CASSLWVRAQETQYF
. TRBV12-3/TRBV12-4 CASSTSSGTAKYF
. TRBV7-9 CASSLNKGTDTQYF
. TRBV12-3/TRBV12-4 CASRDRTGEAFF
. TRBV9 CASSRTGRDYGYTF
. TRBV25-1 CASKQATDTQYF
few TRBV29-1 CGYDGGGDRQYF
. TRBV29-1 CSVKGHQGRGYTF
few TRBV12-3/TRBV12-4 CASSPPQRGGLDEQFF
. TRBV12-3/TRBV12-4 CASSPQAGQGKGYTF
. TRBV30 CAWRVTSGSGNEQFF
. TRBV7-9 CASSWGQGTANTEAFF
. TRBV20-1 CSARGSGNSPLHF
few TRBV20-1 CSIGTSGRRDEQFF
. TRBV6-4 CASNRGCGYTF
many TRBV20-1 CSARPGLAPQGEQFF
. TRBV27 CASSTGQFGPESPLHF